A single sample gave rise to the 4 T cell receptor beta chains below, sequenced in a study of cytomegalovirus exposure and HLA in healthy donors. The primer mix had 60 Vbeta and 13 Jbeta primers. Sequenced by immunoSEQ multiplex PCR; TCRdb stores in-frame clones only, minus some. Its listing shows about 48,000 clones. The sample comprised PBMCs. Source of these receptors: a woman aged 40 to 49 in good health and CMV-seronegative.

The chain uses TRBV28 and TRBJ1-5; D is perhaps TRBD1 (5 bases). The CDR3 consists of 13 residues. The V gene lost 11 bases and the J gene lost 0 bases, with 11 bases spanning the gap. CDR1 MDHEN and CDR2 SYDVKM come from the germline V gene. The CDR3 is CAVWGYSNQPQHF. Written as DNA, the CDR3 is TGTGCCGTTTGGGGCTATAGCAATCAGCCCCAGCATTTT.

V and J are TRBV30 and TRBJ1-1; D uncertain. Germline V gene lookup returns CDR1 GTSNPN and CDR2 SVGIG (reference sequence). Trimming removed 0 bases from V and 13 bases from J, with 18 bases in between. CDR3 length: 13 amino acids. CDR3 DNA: TGTGCCTGGAGTGTACTTGGCCAGAGCGCTGATTTCTTT. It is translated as CAWSVLGQSADFF.

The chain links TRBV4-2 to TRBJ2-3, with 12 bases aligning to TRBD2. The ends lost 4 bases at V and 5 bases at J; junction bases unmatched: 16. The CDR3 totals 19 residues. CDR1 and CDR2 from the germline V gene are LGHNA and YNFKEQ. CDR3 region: CASSRDGLAGGPRKDTQYF. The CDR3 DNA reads TGTGCCAGCAGCCGAGACGGTCTAGCGGGGGGGCCTCGGAAAGATACGCAGTATTTT.

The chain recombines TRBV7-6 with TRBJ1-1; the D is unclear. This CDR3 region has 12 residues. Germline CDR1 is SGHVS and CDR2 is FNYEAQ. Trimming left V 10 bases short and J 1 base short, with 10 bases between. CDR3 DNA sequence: TGTGCCACAAGGGAGGGGAACACTGAAGCTTTCTTT. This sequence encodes CATREGNTEAFF.